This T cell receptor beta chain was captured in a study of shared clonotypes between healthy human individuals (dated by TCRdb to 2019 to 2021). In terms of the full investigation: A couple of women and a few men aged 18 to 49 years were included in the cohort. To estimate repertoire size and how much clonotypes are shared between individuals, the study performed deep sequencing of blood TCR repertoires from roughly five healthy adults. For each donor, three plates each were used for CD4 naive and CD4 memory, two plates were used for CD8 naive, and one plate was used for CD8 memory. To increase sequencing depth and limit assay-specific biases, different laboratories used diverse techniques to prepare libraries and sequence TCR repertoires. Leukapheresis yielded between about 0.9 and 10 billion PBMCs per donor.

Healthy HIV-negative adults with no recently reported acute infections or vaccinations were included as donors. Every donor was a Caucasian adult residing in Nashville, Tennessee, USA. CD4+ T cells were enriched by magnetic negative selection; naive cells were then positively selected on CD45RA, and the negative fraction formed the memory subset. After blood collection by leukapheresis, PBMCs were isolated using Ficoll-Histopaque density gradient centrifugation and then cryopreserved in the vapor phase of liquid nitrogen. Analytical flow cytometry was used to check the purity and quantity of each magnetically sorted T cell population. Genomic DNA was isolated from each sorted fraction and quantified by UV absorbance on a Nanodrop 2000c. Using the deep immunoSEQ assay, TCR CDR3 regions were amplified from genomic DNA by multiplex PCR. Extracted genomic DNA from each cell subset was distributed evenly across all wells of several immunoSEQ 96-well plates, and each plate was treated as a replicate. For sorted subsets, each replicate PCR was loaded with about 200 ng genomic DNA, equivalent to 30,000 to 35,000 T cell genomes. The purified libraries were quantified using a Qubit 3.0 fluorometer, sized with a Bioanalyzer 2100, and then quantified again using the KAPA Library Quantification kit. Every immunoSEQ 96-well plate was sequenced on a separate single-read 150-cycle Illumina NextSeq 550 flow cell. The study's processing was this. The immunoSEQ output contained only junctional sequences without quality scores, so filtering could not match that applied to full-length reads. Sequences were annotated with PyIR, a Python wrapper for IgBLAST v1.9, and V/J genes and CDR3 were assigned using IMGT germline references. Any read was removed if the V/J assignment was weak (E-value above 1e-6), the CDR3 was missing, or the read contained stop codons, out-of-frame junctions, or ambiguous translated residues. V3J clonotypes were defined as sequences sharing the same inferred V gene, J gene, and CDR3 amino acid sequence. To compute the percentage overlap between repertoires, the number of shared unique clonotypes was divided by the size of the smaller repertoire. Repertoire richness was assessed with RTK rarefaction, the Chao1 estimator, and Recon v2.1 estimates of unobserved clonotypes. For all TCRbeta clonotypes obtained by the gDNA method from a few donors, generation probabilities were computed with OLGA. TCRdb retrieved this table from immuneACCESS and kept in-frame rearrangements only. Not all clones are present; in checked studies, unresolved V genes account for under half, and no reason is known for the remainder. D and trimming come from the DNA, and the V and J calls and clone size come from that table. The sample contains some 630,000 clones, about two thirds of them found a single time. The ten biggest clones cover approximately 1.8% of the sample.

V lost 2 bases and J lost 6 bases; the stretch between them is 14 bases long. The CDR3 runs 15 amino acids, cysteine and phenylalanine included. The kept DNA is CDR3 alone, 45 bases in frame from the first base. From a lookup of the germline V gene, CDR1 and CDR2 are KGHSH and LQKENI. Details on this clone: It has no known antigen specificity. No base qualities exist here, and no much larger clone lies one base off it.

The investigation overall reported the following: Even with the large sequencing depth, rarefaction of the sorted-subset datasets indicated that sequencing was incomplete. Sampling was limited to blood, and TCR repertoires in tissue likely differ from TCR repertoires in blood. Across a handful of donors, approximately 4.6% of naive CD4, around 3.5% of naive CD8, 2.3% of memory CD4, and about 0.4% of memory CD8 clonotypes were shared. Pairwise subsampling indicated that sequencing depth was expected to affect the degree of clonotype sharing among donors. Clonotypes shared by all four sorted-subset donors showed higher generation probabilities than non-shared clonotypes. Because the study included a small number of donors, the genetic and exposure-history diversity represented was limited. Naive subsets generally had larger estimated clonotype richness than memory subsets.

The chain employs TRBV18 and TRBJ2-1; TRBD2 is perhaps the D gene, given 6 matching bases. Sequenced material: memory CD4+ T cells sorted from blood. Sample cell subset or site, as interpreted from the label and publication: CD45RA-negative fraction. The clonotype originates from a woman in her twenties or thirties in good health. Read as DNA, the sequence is TGTGCCAGCTCACCATCCGTCATGGGGGGCAATGAGCAGTTCTTC. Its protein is CASSPSVMGGNEQFF. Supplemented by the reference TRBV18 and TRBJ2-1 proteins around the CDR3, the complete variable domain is NAGVMQNPRHLVRRRGQEARLRCSPMKGHSHVYWYRQLPEEGLKFMVYLQKENIIDESGMPKERFSAEFPKEGPSILRIQQVVRGDSAAYFCASSPSVMGGNEQFFGPGTRLTVL.